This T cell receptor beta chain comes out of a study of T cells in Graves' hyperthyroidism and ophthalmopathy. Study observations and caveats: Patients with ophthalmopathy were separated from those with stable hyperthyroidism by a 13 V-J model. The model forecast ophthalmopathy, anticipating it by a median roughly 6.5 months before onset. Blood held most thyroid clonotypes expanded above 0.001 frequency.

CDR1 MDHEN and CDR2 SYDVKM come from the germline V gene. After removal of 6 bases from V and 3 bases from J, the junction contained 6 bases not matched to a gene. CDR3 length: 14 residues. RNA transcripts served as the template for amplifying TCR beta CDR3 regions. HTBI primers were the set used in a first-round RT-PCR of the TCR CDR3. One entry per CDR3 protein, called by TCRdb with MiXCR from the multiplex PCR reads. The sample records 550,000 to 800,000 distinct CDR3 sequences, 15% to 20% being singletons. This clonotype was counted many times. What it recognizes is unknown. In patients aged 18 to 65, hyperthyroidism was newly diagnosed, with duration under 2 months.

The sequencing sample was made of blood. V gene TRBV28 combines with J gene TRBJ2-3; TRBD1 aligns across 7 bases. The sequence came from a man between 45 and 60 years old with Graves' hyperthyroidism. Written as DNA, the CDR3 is TGTGCCAGCAGGCAGAGGGGGCTAACAGATACGCAGTATTTT. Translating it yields CASRQRGLTDTQYF.